This T cell receptor (beta chain) was identified during a study of blood T cell repertoires in COVID-19. J lost 1 base, V lost 1 base, and 3 bases had no gene match. Germline CDR1 is SGHTA and CDR2 is FQGNSA. This CDR3 has 16 amino acids. Sequenced by immunoSEQ multiplex PCR; TCRdb stores in-frame clones only, minus some. The sample has about 69,000 clones, roughly 79% seen once. This receptor was identified in a man in his 60s with acute or convalescent COVID-19. The chain uses TRBV7-2 and TRBJ1-5, with 8 bases lining up with TRBD1. Input material: peripheral blood. The CDR3 protein is CASSLGTGWSNQPQHF. CDR3 in DNA: TGTGCCAGCAGCTTAGGGACAGGGTGGAGCAATCAGCCCCAGCATTTT.